These 8 T cell receptor beta chains share one sample of origin, sequenced in a study of OX40 agonist ivuxolimab in advanced cancers. Measured with immunoSEQ multiplex PCR; TCRdb has only the in-frame clones, and not every one. The data show over 70,000 clones, around nine tenths seen once. Material: CD4+ or CD8+ T cells sorted from blood, obtained in a trial of the OX40 agonist ivuxolimab. Receptors were obtained from an adult with an advanced solid tumor such as melanoma, head and neck, liver or kidney cancer.

The genes are TRBV18 and TRBJ2-1; D remains ambiguous. V shed 0 bases and J shed 5 bases, with 5 bases lying between them. This CDR3 contains 13 residues. Germline-derived CDR1 and CDR2 are KGHSH and LQKENI. The CDR3 nucleotides read TGTGCCAGCTCACCACCGGCGGACAATGAGCAGTTCTTC. Amino acid sequence: CASSPPADNEQFF.

The J gene is TRBJ1-2, the V gene TRBV4-1; TRBD1 matches at 9 bases. V shed 0 bases, J shed 7 bases, and the junction held 9 bases outside the gene matches. Germline V gives CDR1 MGHRA, CDR2 YSYEKL. The CDR3 consists of 16 residues. The CDR3 bases are TGCGCCAGCAGCCAAGATTCCAACAGGGGGCCGGGTGGCTACACCTTC. Translation gives CASSQDSNRGPGGYTF.

The chain carries TRBV19 and TRBJ1-3; no definite D call. Germline CDR1 reads LNHDA; CDR2 reads SQIVND (reference sequence). The CDR3 contains 15 residues. Trimming took 10 bases from V and 0 from J, leaving 16 bases between them. CDR3 residues: CATSDRRNSGNTIYF. CDR3 nucleotide sequence: TGTGCCACCTCGGATCGACGGAACTCTGGAAACACCATATATTTT.

The chain links TRBV6-5 to TRBJ1-2, with D unresolved. CDR3 length: 12 amino acids. In germline, CDR1 is MNHEY, CDR2 SVGAGI. V lost 6 bases and J 8 bases, leaving 13 bases between the germline ends. The CDR3 DNA reads TGTGCCAGCAGACCCACCTATGGAGGCTACACCTTC. This codes for CASRPTYGGYTF.

This sequence joins TRBV12-5 and TRBJ1-5, with D tentatively TRBD1 (5 bases). V was shortened by 2 bases and J by 0 bases, with 20 bases between the two germline ends. In germline, CDR1 is LGHNT, CDR2 FRNRAP. This CDR3 region has 19 residues. CDR3 sequence: CASGLRAGWMGDSNQPQHF. The CDR3 DNA reads TGTGCTAGTGGTTTGAGGGCAGGGTGGATGGGTGATAGCAATCAGCCCCAGCATTTT.

This chain joins TRBV30 and TRBJ1-5, with D possibly matching TRBD1 (6 bases). Germline lookup yields CDR1 GTSNPN and CDR2 SVGIG (reference sequence). CDR3 size: 14 residues. Trimming took off 1 base at V and 0 bases at J, with 7 bases between the two ends. The chain's CDR3 is CAWSGDNSNQPQHF. CDR3 coding DNA: TGTGCCTGGAGTGGGGACAATAGCAATCAGCCCCAGCATTTT.

The rearrangement uses TRBV15 and TRBJ2-7, with D perhaps matching TRBD2 (7 bases). The CDR3 covers 16 residues. Per the germline V gene, CDR1 is LNHNV and CDR2 is YYDKDF (reference sequence). Trimming removed 5 bases from V and 3 bases from J, with 20 bases in between. For the CDR3, the DNA is TGTGCCACCAGCCGCGGGAGTGGGGGCACCCTCTACGAGCAGTACTTC. Translation gives CATSRGSGGTLYEQYF.

The chain uses TRBV7-2 and TRBJ2-1; the match to TRBD2 covers 9 bases. In germline, CDR1 is SGHTA, CDR2 FQGNSA. CDR3 length equals 15 residues. Trimming at V came to 0 bases and at J to 4 bases, leaving 1 base not matched to a gene. The CDR3 nucleotides read TGTGCCAGCAGCTTAGCGCTAGCGGGGTACAATGAGCAGTTCTTC. This translates into CASSLALAGYNEQFF.